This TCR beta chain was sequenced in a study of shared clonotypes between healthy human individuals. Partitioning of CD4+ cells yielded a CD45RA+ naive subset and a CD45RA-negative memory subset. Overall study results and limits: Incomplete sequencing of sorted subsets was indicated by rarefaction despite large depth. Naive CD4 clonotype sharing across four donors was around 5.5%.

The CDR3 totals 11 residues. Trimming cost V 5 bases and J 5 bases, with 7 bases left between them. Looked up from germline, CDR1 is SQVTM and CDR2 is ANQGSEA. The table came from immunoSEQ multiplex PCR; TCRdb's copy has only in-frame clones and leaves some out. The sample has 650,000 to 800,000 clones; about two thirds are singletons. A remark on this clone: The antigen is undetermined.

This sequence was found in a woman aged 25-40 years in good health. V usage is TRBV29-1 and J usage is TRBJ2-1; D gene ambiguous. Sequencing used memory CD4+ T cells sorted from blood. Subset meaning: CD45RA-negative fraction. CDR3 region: CSVYSNNEQFF. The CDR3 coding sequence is TGCAGCGTTTACAGTAACAATGAGCAGTTCTTC.